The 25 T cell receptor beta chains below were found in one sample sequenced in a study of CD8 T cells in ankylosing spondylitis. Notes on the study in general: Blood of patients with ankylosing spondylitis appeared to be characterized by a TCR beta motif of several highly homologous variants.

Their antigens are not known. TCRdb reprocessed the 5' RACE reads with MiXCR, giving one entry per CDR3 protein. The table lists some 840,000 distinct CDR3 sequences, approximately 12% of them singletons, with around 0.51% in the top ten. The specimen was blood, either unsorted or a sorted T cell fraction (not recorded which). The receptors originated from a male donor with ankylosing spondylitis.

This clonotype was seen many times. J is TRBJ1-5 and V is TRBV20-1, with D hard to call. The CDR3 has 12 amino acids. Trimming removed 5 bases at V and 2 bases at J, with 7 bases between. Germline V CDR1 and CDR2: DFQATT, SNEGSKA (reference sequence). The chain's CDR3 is CSAQTRNQPQHF. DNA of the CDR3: TGCAGTGCTCAGACCCGCAATCAGCCCCAGCATTTT.

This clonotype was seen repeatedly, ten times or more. Written as DNA, the CDR3 is TGCAGCGTGGGGGACAGCCTGTTGCAAGAGACCCAGTACTTC. Amino acids: CSVGDSLLQETQYF. This chain uses TRBV29-1 with TRBJ2-5; 7 bases are a match to TRBD1. The CDR3 is 14 residues long. With V trimmed by 6 bases and J by 2 bases, 9 bases remained unmatched. The germline CDR1 and CDR2 sequences are SQVTM and ANQGSEA. Looking up the rest from reference TRBV29-1 and TRBJ2-5 gives the full variable domain: SAVISQKPSRDICQRGTSLTIQCQVDSQVTMMFWYRQQPGQSLTLIATANQGSEATYESGFVIDKFPISRPNLTFSTLTVSNMSPEDSSIYLCSVGDSLLQETQYFGPGTRLLVL.

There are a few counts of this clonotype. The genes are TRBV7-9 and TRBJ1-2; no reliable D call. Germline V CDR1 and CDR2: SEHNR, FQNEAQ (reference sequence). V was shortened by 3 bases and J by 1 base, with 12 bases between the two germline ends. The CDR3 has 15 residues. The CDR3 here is CASSFTVSDNYGYTF. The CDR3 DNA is TGTGCCAGCAGCTTTACGGTGTCTGATAACTATGGCTACACCTTC. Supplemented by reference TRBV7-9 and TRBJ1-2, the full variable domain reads DTGVSQNPRHKITKRGQNVTFRCDPISEHNRLYWYRQTLGQGPEFLTYFQNEAQLEKSRLLSDRFSAERPKGSFSTLEIQRTEQGDSAMYLCASSFTVSDNYGYTFGSGTRLTVV.

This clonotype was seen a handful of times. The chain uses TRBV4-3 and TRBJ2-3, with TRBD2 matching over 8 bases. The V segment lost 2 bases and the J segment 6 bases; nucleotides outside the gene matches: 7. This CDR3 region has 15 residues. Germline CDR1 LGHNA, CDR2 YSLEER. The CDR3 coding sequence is TGCGCCAGCAGCCAAACGGGGCGGGGGGTGGATACGCAGTATTTT. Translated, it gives CASSQTGRGVDTQYF.

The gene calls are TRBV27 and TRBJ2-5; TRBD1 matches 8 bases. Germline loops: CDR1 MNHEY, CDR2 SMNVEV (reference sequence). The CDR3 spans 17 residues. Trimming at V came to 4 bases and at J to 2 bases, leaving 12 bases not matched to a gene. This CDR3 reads CASSSSRTGSIQETQYF. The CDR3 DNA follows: TGTGCCAGCAGTTCATCTCGGACAGGGAGTATTCAAGAGACCCAGTACTTC.

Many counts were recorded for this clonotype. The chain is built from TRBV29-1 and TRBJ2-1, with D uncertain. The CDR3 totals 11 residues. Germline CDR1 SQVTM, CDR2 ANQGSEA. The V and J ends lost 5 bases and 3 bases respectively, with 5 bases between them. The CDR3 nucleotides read TGCAGCGTTACCAACTACAATGAGCAGTTCTTC. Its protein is CSVTNYNEQFF.

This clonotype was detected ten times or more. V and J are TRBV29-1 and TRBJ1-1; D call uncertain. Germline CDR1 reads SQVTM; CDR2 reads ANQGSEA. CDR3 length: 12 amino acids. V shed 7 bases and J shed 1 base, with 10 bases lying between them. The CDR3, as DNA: TGCAGCGCCGGAAGGGCGAACACTGAAGCTTTCTTT. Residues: CSAGRANTEAFF.

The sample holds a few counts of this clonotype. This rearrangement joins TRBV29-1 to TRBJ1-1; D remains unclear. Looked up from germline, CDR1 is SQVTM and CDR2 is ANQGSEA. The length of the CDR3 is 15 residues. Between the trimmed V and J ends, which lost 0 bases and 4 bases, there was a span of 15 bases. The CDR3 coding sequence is TGCAGCGTTGAAGATCTGTACAGTCTAGGCACTGAAGCTTTCTTT. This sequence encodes CSVEDLYSLGTEAFF.

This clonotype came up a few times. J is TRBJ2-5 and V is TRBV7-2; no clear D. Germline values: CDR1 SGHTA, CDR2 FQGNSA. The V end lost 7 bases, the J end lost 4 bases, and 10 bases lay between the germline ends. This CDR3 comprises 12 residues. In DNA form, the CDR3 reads TGTGCCAGCACCTCCTTGAGAGAGACCCAGTACTTC. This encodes CASTSLRETQYF.

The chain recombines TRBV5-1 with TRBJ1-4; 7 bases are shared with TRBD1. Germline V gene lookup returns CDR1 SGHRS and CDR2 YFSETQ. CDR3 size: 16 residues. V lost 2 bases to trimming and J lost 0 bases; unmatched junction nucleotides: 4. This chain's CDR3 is CASSLQGPATNEKLFF. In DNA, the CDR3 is TGCGCCAGCAGCTTACAGGGGCCAGCAACTAATGAAAAACTGTTTTTT.

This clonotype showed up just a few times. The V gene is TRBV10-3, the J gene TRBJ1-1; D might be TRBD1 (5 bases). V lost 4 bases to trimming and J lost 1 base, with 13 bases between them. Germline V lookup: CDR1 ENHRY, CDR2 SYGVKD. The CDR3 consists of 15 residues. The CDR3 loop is CAISGTRAGNTEAFF. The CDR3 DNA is TGTGCCATCAGTGGGACCAGGGCGGGGAACACTGAAGCTTTCTTT.

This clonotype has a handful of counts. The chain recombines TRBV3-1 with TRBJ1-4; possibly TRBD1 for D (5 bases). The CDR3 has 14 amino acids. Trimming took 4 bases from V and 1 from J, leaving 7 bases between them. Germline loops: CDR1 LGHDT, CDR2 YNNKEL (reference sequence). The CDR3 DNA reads TGTGCCAGCAGCCTCAGGGAAACTAATGAAAAACTGTTTTTT. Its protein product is CASSLRETNEKLFF.

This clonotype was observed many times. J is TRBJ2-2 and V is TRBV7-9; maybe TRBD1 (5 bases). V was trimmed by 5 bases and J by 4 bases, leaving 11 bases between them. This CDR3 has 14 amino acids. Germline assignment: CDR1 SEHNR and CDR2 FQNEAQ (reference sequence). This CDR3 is CASSKQVGTGELFF. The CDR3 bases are TGTGCCAGCAGCAAACAGGTTGGCACCGGGGAGCTGTTTTTT.

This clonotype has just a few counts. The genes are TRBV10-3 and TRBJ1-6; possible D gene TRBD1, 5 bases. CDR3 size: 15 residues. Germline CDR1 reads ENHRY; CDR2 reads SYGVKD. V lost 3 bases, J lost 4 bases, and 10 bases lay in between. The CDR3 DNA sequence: TGTGCCATCAGTGAAAGGGGCGGGTATAATTCACCCCTCCACTTT. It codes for CAISERGGYNSPLHF.

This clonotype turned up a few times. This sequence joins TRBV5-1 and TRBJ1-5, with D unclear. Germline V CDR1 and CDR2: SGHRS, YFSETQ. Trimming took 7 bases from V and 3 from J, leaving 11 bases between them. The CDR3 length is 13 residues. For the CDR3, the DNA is TGCGCCAGCTCCCGGACGCTCAATCAGCCCCAGCATTTT. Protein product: CASSRTLNQPQHF. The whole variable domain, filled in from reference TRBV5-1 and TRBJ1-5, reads KAGVTQTPRYLIKTRGQQVTLSCSPISGHRSVSWYQQTPGQGLQFLFEYFSETQRNKGNFPGRFSGRQFSNSRSEMNVSTLELGDSALYLCASSRTLNQPQHFGDGTRLSIL.

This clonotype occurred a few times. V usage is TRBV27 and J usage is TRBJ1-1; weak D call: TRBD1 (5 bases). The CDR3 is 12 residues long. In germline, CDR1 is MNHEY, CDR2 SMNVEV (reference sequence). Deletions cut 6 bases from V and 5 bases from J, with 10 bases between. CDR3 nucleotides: TGTGCCAGCAGAGGGGCTGATACTGAAGCTTTCTTT. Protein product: CASRGADTEAFF.

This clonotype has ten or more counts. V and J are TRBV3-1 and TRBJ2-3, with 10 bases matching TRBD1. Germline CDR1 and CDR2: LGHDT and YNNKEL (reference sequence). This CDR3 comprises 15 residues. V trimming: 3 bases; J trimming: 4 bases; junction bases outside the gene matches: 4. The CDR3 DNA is TGTGCCAGCAGCCAGGAGACAGGGGGCCCAGATACGCAGTATTTT. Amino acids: CASSQETGGPDTQYF.

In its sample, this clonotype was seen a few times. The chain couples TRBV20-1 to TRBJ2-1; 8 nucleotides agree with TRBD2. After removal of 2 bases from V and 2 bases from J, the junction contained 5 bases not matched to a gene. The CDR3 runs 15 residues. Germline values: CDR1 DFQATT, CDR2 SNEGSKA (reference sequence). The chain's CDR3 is CSARHTSGTYNEQFF. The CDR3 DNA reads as TGCAGTGCTAGACATACTAGCGGTACCTACAATGAGCAGTTCTTC.

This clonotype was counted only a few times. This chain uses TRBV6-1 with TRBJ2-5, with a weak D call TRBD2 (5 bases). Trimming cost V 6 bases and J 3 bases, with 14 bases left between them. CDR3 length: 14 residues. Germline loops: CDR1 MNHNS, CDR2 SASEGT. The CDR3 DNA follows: TGTGCCAGCAGCAAAAACCGGGATAAAGAGACCCAGTACTTC. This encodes CASSKNRDKETQYF.

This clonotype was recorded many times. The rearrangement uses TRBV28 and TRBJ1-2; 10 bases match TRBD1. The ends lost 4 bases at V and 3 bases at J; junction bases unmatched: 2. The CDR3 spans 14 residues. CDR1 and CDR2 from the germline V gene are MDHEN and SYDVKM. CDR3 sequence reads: CASSSGTGDYGYTF. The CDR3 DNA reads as TGTGCCAGCAGTTCCGGGACAGGGGACTATGGCTACACCTTC.

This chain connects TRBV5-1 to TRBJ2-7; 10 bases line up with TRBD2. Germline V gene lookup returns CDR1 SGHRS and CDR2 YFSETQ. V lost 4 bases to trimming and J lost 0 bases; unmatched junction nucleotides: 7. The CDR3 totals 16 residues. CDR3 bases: TGCGCCAGCAGCCCCGGACTAGCGGACTACTCCTACGAGCAGTACTTC. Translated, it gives CASSPGLADYSYEQYF.

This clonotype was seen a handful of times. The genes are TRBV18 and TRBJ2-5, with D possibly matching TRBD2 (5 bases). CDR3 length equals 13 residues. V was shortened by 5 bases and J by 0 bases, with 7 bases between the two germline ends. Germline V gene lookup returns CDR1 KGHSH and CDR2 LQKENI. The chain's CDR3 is CASSEDYQETQYF. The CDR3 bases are TGTGCCAGCTCAGAGGACTACCAAGAGACCCAGTACTTC. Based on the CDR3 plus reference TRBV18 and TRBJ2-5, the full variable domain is NAGVMQNPRHLVRRRGQEARLRCSPMKGHSHVYWYRQLPEEGLKFMVYLQKENIIDESGMPKERFSAEFPKEGPSILRIQQVVRGDSAAYFCASSEDYQETQYFGPGTRLLVL.

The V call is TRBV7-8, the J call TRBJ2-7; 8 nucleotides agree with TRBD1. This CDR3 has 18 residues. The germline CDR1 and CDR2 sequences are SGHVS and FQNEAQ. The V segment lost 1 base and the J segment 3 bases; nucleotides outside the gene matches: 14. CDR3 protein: CASSLGHRTGRKDYEQYF. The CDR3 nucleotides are TGTGCCAGCAGCTTAGGTCATCGGACAGGGAGGAAGGACTACGAGCAGTACTTC. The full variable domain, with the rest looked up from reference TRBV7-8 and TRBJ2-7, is GAGVSQSPRYKVAKRGQDVALRCDPISGHVSLFWYQQALGQGPEFLTYFQNEAQLDKSGLPSDRFFAERPEGSVSTLKIQRTQQEDSAVYLCASSLGHRTGRKDYEQYFGPGTRLTVT.

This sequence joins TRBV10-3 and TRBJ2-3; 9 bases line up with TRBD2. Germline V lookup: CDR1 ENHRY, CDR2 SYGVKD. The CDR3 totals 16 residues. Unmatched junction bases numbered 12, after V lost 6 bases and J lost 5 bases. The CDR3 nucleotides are TGTGCCATCAGAGGGGGAGCGGGAGGCCAGGGAGATACGCAGTATTTT. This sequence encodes CAIRGGAGGQGDTQYF.

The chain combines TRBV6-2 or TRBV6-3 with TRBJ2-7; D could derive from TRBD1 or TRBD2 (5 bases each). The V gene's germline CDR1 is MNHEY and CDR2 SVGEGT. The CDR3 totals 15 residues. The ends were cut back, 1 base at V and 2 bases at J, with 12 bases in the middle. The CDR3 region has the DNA TGTGCCAGCAGTTACTGGGCAGGGAGTCCCTACGAGCAGTACTTC. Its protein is CASSYWAGSPYEQYF.